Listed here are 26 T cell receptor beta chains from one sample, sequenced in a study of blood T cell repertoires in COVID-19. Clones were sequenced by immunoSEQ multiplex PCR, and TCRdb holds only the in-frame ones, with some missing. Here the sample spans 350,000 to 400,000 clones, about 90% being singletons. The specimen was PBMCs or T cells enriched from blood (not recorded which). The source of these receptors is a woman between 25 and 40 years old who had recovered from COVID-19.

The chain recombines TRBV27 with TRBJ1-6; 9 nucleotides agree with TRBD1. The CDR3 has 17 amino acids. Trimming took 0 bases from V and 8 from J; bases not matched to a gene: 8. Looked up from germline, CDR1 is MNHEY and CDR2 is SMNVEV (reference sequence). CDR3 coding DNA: TGTGCCAGCAGTTTATCAGTTACAGGGGGCTTTTATTCACCCCTCCACTTT. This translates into CASSLSVTGGFYSPLHF.

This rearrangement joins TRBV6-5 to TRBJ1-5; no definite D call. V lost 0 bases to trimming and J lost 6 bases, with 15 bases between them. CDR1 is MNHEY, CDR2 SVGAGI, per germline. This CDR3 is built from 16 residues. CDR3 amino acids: CASSYSPAAEGQPQHF. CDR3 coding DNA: TGTGCCAGCAGTTACTCCCCCGCCGCGGAGGGTCAGCCCCAGCATTTT.

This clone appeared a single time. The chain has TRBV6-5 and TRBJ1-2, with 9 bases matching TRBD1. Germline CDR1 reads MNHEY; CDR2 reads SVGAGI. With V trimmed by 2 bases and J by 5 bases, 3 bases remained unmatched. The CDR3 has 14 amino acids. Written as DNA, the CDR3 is TGTGCCAGCAGTTACACGGGACAGGGTTATGGCTACACCTTC. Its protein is CASSYTGQGYGYTF.

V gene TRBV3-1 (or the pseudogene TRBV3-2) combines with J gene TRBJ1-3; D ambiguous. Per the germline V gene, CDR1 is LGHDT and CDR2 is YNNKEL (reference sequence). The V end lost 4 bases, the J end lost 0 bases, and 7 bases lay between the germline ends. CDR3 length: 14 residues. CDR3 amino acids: CASSPTSSGNTIYF. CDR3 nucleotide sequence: TGTGCCAGCAGCCCCACGAGCTCTGGAAACACCATATATTTT.

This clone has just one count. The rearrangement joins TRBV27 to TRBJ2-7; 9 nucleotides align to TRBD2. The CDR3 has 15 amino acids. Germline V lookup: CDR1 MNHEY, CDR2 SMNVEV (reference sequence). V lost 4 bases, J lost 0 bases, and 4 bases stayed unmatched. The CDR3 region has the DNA TGTGCCAGCAGTTCAAGACTAGCGGACTCCTACGAGCAGTACTTC. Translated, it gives CASSSRLADSYEQYF.

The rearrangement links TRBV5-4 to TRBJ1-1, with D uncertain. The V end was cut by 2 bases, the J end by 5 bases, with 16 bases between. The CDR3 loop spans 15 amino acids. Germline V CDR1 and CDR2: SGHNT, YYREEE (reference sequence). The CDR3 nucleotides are TGTGCCAGCAGCTTTCCTCGGGAAGGGTTTACTGAAGCTTTCTTT. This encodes CASSFPREGFTEAFF.

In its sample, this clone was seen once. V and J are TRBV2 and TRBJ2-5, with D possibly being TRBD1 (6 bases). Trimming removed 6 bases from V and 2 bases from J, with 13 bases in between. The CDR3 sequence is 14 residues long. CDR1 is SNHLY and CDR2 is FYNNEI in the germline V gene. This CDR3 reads CASSRDTQQETQYF. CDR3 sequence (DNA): TGTGCCAGCAGCCGGGACACGCAACAAGAGACCCAGTACTTC.

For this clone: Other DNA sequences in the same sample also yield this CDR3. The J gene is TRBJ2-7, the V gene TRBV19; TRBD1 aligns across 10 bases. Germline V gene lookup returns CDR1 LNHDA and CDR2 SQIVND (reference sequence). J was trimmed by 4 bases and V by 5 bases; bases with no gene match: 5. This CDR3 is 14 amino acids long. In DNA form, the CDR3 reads TGTGCCAGTAGTCCGGGACAGGGGCCGTACGAGCAGTACTTC. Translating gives CASSPGQGPYEQYF.

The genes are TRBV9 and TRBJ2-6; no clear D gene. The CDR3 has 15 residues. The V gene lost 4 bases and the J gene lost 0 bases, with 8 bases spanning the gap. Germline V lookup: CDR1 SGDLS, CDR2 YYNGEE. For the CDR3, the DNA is TGTGCCAGCAGCACAGATAACTCTGGGGCCAACGTCCTGACTTTC. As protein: CASSTDNSGANVLTF.

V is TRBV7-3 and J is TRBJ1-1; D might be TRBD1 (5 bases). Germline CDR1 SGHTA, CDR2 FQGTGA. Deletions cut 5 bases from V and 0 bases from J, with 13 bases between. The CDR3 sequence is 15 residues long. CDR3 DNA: TGTGCCAGCAGCGGATCAGGGATACTGAACACTGAAGCTTTCTTT. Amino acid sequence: CASSGSGILNTEAFF. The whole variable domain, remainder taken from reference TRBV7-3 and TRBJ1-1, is GAGVSQTPSNKVTEKGKYVELRCDPISGHTALYWYRQSLGQGPEFLIYFQGTGAADDSGLPNDRFFAVRPEGSVSTLKIQRTERGDSAVYLCASSGSGILNTEAFFGQGTRLTVV.

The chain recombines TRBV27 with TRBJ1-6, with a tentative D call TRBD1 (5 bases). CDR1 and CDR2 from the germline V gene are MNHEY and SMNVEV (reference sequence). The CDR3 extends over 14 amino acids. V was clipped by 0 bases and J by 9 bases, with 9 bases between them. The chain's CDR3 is CASSLSGEGSPLHF. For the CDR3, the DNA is TGTGCCAGCAGTTTATCAGGGGAGGGTTCACCCCTCCACTTT.

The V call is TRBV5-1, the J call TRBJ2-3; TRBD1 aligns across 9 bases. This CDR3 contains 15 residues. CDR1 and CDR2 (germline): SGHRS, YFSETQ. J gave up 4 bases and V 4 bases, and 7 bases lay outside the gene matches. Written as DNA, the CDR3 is TGCGCCAGCAGCCTCGGACAGGGGCCGCCAGATACGCAGTATTTT. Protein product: CASSLGQGPPDTQYF. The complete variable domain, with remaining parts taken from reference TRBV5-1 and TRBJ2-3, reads KAGVTQTPRYLIKTRGQQVTLSCSPISGHRSVSWYQQTPGQGLQFLFEYFSETQRNKGNFPGRFSGRQFSNSRSEMNVSTLELGDSALYLCASSLGQGPPDTQYFGPGTRLTVL.

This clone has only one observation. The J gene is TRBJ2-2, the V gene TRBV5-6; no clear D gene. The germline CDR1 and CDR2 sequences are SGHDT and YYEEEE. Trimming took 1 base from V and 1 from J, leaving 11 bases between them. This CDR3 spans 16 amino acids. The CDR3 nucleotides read TGTGCCAGCAGCTTGAGAGTAGTGCGGAACACCGGGGAGCTGTTTTTT. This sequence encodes CASSLRVVRNTGELFF.

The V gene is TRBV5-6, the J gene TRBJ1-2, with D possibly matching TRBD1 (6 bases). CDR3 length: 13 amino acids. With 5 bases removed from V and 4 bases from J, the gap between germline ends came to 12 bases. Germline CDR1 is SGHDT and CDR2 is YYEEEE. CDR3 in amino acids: CASSLTGFYGYTF. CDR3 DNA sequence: TGTGCCAGCAGTTTGACAGGATTCTATGGCTACACCTTC.

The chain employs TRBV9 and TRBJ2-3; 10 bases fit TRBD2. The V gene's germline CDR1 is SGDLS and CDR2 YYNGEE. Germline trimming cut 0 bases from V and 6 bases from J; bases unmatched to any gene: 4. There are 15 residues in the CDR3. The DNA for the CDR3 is TGTGCCAGCAGCGTAGGAGCGGGGGGGCTGGATACGCAGTATTTT. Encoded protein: CASSVGAGGLDTQYF. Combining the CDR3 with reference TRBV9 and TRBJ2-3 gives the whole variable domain DSGVTQTPKHLITATGQRVTLRCSPRSGDLSVYWYQQSLDQGLQFLIQYYNGEERAKGNILERFSAQQFPDLHSELNLSSLELGDSALYFCASSVGAGGLDTQYFGPGTRLTVL.

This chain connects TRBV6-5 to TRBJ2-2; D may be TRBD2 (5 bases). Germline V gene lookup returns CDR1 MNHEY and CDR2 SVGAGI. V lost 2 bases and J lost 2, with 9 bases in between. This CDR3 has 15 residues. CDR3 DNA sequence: TGTGCCAGCAGTTACGTCGGGGTAAACACCGGGGAGCTGTTTTTT. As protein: CASSYVGVNTGELFF.

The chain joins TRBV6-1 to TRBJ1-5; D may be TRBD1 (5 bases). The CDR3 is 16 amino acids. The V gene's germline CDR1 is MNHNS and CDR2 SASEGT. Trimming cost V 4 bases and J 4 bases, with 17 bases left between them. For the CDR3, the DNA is TGTGCCAGCAGTGCAGTGGGGGGGGGAGTAAATCAGCCCCAGCATTTT. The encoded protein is CASSAVGGGVNQPQHF.

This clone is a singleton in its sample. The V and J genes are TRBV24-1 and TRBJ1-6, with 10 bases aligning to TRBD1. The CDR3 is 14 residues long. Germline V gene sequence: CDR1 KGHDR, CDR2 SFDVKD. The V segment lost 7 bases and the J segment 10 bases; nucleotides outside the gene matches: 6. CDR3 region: CATSRGQGTSPLHF. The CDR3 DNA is TGTGCCACCAGCCGGGGACAGGGGACCTCACCCCTCCACTTT.

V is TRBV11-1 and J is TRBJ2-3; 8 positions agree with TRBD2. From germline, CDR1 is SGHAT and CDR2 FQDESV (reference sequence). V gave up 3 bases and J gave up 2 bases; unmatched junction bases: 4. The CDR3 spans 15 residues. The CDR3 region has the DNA TGTGCCAGCAGCTTTCTAGCGGGCATCACAGATACGCAGTATTTT. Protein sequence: CASSFLAGITDTQYF. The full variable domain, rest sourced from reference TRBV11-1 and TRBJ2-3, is EAEVAQSPRYKITEKSQAVAFWCDPISGHATLYWYRQILGQGPELLVQFQDESVVDDSQLPKDRFSAERLKGVDSTLKIQPAELGDSAMYLCASSFLAGITDTQYFGPGTRLTVL.

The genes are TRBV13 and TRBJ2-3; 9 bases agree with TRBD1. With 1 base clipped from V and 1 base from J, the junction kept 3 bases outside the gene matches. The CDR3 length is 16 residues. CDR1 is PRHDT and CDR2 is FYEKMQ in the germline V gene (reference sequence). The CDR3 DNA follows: TGTGCCAGCAGCTTAGTTAGGACAGGGGGCACAGATACGCAGTATTTT. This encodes CASSLVRTGGTDTQYF. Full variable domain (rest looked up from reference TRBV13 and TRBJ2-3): AAGVIQSPRHLIKEKRETATLKCYPIPRHDTVYWYQQGPGQDPQFLISFYEKMQSDKGSIPDRFSAQQFSDYHSELNMSSLELGDSALYFCASSLVRTGGTDTQYFGPGTRLTVL.

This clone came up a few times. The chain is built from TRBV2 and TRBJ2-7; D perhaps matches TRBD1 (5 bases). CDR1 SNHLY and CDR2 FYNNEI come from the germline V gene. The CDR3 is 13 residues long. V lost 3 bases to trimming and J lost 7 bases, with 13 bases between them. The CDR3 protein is CASSEGRLREQYF. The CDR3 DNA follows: TGTGCCAGCAGTGAGGGGCGCCTCCGGGAGCAGTACTTC.

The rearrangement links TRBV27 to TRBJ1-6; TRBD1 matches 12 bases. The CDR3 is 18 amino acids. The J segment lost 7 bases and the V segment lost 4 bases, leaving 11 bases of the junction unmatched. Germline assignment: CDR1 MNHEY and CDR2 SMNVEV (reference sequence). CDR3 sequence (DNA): TGTGCCAGCAGTTCACCTCCGGGACAGGGGGCATTAAATTCACCCCTCCACTTT. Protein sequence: CASSSPPGQGALNSPLHF.

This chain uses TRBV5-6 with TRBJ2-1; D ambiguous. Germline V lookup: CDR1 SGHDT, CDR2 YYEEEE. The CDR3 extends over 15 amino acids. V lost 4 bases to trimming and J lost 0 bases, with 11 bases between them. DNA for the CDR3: TGTGCCAGCAGCACCAGCGATAGCTCCTACAATGAGCAGTTCTTC. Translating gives CASSTSDSSYNEQFF.

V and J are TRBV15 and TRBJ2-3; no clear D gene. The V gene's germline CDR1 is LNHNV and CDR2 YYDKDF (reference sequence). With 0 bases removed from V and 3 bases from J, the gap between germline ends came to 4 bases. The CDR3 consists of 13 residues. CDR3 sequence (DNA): TGTGCCACCAGCAGAGATAGAACAGATACGCAGTATTTT. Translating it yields CATSRDRTDTQYF.

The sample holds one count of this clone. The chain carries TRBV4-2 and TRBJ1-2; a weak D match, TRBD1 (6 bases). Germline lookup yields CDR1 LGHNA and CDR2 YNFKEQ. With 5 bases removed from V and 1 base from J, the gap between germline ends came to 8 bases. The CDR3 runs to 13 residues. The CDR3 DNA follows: TGTGCCAGCAGCGAACAGGGTAACTATGGCTACACCTTC. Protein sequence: CASSEQGNYGYTF.

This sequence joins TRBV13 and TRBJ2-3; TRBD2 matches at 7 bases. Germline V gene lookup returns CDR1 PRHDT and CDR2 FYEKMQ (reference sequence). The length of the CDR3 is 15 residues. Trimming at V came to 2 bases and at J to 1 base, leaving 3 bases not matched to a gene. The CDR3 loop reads CASSLWAGGTDTQYF. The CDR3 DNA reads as TGTGCCAGCAGCTTATGGGCGGGAGGCACAGATACGCAGTATTTT.